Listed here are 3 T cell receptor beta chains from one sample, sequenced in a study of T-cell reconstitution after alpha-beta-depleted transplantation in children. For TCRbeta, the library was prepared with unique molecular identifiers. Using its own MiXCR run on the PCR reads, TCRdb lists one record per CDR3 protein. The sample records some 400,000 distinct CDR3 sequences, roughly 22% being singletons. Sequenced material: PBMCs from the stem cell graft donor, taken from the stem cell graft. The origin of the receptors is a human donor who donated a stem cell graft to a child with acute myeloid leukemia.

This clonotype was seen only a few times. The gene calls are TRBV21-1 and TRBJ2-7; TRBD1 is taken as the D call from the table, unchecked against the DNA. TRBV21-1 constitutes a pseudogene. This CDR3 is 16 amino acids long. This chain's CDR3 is CASSRTGLHGRDEQYF. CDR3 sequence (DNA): TGTGCCAGCAGCCGAACAGGACTGCATGGAAGGGACGAGCAGTACTTC.

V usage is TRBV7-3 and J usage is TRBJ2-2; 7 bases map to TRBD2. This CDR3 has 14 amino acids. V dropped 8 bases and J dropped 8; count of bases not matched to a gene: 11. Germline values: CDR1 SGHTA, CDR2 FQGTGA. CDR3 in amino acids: CASGSGGGRGELFF. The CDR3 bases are TGTGCCAGCGGCTCGGGCGGGGGTCGGGGGGAGCTGTTTTTT.

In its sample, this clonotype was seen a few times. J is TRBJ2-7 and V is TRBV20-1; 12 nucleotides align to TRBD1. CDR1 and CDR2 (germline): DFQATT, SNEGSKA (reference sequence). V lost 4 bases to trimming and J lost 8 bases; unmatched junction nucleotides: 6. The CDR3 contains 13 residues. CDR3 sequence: CSAIRDRGQKQYF. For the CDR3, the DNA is TGCAGTGCTATCCGGGACAGGGGGCAAAAGCAGTACTTC.